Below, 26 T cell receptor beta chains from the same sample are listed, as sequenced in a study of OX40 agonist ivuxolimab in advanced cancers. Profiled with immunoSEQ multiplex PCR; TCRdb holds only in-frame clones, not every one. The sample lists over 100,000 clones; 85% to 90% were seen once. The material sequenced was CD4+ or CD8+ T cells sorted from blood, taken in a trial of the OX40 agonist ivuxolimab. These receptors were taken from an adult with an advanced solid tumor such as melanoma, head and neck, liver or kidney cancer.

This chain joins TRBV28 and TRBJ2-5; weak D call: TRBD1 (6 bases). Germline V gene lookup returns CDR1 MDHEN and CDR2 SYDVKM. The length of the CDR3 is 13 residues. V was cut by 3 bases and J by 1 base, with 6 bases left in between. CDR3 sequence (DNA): TGTGCCAGCAGTTTGGACAGCCAAGAGACCCAGTACTTC. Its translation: CASSLDSQETQYF.

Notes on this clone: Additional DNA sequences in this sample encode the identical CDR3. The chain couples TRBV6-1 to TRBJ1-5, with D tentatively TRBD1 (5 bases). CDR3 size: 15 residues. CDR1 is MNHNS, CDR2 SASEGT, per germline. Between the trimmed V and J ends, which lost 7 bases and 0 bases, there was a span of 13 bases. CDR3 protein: CASNVDIYSNQPQHF. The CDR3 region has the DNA TGTGCCAGCAACGTGGACATTTATAGCAATCAGCCCCAGCATTTT.

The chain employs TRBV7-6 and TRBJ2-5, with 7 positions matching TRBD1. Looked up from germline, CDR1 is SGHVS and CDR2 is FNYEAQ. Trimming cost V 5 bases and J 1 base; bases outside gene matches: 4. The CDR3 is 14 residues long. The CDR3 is CASSKGQLQETQYF. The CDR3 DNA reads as TGTGCCAGCAGCAAGGGACAGCTCCAAGAGACCCAGTACTTC.

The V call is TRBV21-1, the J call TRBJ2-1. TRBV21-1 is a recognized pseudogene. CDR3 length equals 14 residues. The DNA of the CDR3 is TGTGCCAGCGACTTAAAGGGTGAGGAGAATGAGCAGTTCTTC. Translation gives CASDLKGEENEQFF.

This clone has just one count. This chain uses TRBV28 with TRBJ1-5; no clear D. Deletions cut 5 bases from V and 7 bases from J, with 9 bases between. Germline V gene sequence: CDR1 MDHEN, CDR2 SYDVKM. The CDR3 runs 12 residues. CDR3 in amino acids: CASSPLGQPQHF. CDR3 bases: TGTGCCAGCAGTCCTCTTGGGCAGCCCCAGCATTTT.

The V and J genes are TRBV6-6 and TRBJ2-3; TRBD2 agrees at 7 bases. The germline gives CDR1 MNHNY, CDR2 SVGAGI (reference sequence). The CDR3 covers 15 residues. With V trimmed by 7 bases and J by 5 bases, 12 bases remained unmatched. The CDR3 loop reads CASNGGLTAGDTQYF. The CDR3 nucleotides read TGTGCCAGCAACGGGGGGTTGACCGCCGGAGATACGCAGTATTTT.

The CDR3 loop reads CAISGSVPEAFF. In DNA, the CDR3 is TGTGCCATCTCCGGGAGCGTCCCTGAAGCTTTCTTT. The V call is TRBV28, the J call TRBJ1-1; no clear D gene. CDR3 size: 12 residues. The germline V and J ends were trimmed by 10 bases and 6 bases, with 15 bases remaining between them. Germline V gene data show CDR1 as MDHEN and CDR2 as SYDVKM.

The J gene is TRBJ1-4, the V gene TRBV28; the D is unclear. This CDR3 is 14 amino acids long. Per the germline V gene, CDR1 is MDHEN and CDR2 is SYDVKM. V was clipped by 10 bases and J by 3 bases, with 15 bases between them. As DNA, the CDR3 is TGTGCCATCGGAAAGGGCGCGGCTAATGAAAAACTGTTTTTT. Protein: CAIGKGAANEKLFF.

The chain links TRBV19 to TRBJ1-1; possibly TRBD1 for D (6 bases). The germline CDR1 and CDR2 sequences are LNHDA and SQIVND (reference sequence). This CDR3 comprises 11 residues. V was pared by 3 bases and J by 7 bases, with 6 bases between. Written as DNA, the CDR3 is TGTGCCAGTAGTATCAGGGGTGAAGCTTTCTTT. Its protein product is CASSIRGEAFF.

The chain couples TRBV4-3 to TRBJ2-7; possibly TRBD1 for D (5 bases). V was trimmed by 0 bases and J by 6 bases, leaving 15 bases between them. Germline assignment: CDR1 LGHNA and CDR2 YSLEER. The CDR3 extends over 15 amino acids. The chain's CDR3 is CASSQDLGGAREQYF. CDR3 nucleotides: TGCGCCAGCAGCCAAGATCTCGGTGGGGCTCGCGAGCAGTACTTC.

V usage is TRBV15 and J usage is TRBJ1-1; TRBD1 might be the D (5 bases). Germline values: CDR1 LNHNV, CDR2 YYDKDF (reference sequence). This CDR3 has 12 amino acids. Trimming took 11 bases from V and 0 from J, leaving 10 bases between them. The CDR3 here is CAPRGLNTEAFF. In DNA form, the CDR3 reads TGTGCCCCCCGGGGCTTGAACACTGAAGCTTTCTTT.

The CDR3 nucleotides are TGTGCCAGCAGCTCCACCTGGACAGGTTTCTACGAGCAGTACTTC. The encoded protein is CASSSTWTGFYEQYF. The chain is built from TRBV7-2 and TRBJ2-7; 7 bases line up with TRBD1. Germline-derived CDR1 and CDR2 are SGHTA and FQGNSA. Trimming at V came to 4 bases and at J to 3 bases, leaving 9 bases not matched to a gene. CDR3 size: 15 residues.

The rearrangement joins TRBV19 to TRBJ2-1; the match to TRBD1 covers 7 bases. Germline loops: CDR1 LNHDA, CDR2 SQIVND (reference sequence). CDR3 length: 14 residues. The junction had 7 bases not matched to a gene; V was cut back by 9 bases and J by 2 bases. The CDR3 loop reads CASRSQGAYNEQFF. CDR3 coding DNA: TGTGCCAGCAGGAGTCAGGGGGCCTACAATGAGCAGTTCTTC. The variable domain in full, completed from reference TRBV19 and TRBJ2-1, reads DGGITQSPKYLFRKEGQNVTLSCEQNLNHDAMYWYRQDPGQGLRLIYYSQIVNDFQKGDIAEGYSVSREKKESFPLTVTSAQKNPTAFYLCASRSQGAYNEQFFGPGTRLTVL.

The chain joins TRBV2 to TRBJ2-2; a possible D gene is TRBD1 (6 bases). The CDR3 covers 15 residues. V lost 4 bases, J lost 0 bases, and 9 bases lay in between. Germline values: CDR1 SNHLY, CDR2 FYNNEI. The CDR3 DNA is TGTGCCAGCAGTGTGGACAGTTCGAACACCGGGGAGCTGTTTTTT. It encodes CASSVDSSNTGELFF. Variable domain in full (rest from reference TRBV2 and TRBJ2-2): EPEVTQTPSHQVTQMGQEVILRCVPISNHLYFYWYRQILGQKVEFLVSFYNNEISEKSEIFDDQFSVERPDGSNFTLKIRSTKLEDSAMYFCASSVDSSNTGELFFGEGSRLTVL.

The DNA for the CDR3 is TGTGCCAGCAGCCGGATGGGGGGCGGGGTGGACACTGAAGCTTTCTTT. Amino acid sequence: CASSRMGGGVDTEAFF. V gene TRBV5-4 combines with J gene TRBJ1-1; possibly TRBD1 for D (6 bases). The V gene's germline CDR1 is SGHNT and CDR2 YYREEE (reference sequence). The V end lost 4 bases, the J end lost 3 bases, and 19 bases lay between the germline ends. The CDR3 runs to 16 residues.

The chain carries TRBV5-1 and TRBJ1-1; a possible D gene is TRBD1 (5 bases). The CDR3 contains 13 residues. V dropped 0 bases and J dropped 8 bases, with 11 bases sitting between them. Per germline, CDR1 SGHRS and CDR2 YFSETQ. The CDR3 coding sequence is TGCGCCAGCAGCTTGGCCAGGGTAGAGGAAGCTTTCTTT. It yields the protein CASSLARVEEAFF.

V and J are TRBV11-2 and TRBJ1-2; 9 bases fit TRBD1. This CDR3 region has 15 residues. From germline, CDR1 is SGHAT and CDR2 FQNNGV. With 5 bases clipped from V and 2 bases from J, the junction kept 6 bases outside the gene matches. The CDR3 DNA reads TGTGCCAGCAGCACCTACAGGGGGCCCAACTATGGCTACACCTTC. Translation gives CASSTYRGPNYGYTF.

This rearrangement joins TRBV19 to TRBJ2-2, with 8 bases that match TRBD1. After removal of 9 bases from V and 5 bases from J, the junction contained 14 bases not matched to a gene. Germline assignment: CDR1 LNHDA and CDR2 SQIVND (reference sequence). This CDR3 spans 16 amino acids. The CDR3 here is CASTFVGTGRTGELFF. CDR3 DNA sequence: TGTGCCAGCACCTTCGTCGGGACAGGTCGAACCGGGGAGCTGTTTTTT.

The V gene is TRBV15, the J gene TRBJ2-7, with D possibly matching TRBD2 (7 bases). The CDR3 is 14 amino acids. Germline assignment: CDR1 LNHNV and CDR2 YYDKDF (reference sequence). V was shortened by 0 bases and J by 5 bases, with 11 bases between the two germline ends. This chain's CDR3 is CATSRDLGGDEQYF. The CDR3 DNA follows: TGTGCCACCAGCAGAGATTTAGGGGGGGACGAGCAGTACTTC.

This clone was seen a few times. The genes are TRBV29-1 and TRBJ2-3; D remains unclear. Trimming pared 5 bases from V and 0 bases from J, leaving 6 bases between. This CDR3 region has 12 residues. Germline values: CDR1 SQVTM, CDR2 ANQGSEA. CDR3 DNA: TGCAGCGTTCGTTATAGCACAGATACGCAGTATTTT. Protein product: CSVRYSTDTQYF.

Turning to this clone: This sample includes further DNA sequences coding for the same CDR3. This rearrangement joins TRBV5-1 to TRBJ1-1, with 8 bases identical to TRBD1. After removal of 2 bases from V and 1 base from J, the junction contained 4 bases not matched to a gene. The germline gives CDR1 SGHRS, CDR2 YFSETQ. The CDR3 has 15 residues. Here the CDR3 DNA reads TGCGCCAGCAGCTTCGGACAGGGTGGGAACACTGAAGCTTTCTTT. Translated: CASSFGQGGNTEAFF.

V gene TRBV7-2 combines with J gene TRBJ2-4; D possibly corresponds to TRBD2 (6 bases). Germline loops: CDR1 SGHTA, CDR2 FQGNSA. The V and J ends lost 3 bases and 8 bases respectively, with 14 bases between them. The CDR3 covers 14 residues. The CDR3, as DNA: TGTGCCAGCAGCTTTGGGGGAGGTGCGGACATTCAGTACTTC. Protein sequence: CASSFGGGADIQYF. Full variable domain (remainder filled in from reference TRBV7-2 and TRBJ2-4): GAGVSQSPSNKVTEKGKDVELRCDPISGHTALYWYRQSLGQGLEFLIYFQGNSAPDKSGLPSDRFSAERTGGSVSTLTIQRTQQEDSAVYLCASSFGGGADIQYFGAGTRLSVL.

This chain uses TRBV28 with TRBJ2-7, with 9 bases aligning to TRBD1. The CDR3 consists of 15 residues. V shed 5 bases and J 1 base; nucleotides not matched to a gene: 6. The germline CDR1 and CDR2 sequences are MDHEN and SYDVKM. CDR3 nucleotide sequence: TGTGCCAGCAGTGAAACCGGGACAGGGTCCTACGAGCAGTACTTC. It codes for CASSETGTGSYEQYF. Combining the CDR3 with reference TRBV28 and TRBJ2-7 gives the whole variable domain DVKVTQSSRYLVKRTGEKVFLECVQDMDHENMFWYRQDPGLGLRLIYFSYDVKMKEKGDIPEGYSVSREKKERFSLILESASTNQTSMYLCASSETGTGSYEQYFGPGTRLTVT.

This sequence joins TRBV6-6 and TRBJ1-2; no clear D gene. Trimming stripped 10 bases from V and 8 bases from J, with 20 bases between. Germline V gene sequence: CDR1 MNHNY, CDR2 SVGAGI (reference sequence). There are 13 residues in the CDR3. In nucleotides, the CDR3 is TGTGCCATCACGGTCGACGGCTCGAGGGGCTACACCTTC. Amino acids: CAITVDGSRGYTF.

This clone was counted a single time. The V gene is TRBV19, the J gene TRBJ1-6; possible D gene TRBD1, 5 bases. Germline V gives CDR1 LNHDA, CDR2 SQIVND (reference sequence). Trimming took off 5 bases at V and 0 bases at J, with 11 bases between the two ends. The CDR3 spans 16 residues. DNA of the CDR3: TGTGCCAGTAGTTCTTCCCAGGGCTCCTATAATTCACCCCTCCACTTT. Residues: CASSSSQGSYNSPLHF.

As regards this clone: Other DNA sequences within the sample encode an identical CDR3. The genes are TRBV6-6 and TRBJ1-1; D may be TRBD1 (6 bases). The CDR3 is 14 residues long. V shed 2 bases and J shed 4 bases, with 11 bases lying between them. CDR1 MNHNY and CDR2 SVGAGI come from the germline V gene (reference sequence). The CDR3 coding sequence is TGTGCCAGCAGTTACCAGGGAGGGGGCACTGAAGCTTTCTTT. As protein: CASSYQGGGTEAFF.